The source of this T cell receptor beta chain is a study of early T cells in non-severe SARS-CoV-2 infection. A single record per CDR3 protein comes from TCRdb applying MiXCR to the 5' RACE reads. The table has about 60,000 distinct CDR3 sequences, roughly 12% seen once; the top ten hold 4.8%. CDR3 length: 13 amino acids. Germline loops: CDR1 LNHDA, CDR2 SQIVND (reference sequence). Trimming at V came to 10 bases and at J to 3 bases, leaving 7 bases not matched to a gene. This clonotype has a handful of counts. J is TRBJ2-7 and V is TRBV19, with 9 nucleotides matching TRBD1. The specimen sequenced was whole blood. The TCR originated in an adult who was a healthcare worker with PCR-confirmed SARS-CoV-2 infection or an uninfected control (not recorded which). CDR3 bases: TGTGCCACCTCGGACAGGGGCATCTACGAGCAGTACTTC. Translation: CATSDRGIYEQYF.